Below, one T cell receptor (beta chain) is given with its context. Its binding antigen is unknown. Within one base of it there is no much larger clone, and no base qualities were kept. The entry originates in a study of blood T cell repertoires in COVID-19 (dated by TCRdb to 2018 to 2020). Looking at the study overall: Samples from collaborators originated in the United States, Italy and Spain and spanned both the acute and convalescent phases of COVID-19. The prospective study material was composed of cDNA or gDNA derived from T cells, B-cell-depleted T cells, or PBMCs. Subjects who had been exposed to COVID-19, were actively infected with it, or had recovered from it provided the deeply sampled blood TCRbeta repertoires that made up the dataset. A freely available public database, intended as a resource for researchers studying the immune response to SARS-CoV-2, is where the repertoires were released. The samples were drawn from the first 160 participants of the ongoing ImmuneRACE study and from 950 to 1,500 subjects provided by 6 global collaborators. Nearly every sample came with metadata listing a de-identified subject ID, COVID-19 status, age in years and sex. Where available, HLA class I and class II types were taken from metadata supplied by the sample provider and were not determined by assay-based typing.

The immunoSEQ Assay, a bias-controlled multiplex PCR, was used to amplify TCRbeta CDR3 regions from genomic DNA. From the authors' description of their analysis: Within the assay, amplification of reference gene primers was used to estimate how many nucleated cells each sample contained. Sequence reads were collapsed and filtered to measure the absolute abundance of every unique TCRbeta CDR3 rearrangement. For each sample, productive Simpson clonality was calculated as the square root of Simpson's diversity index over productive rearrangements. Entries here come from immuneACCESS through TCRdb and include only in-frame sequences with V and J called. Some clones fail to appear in such tables; in the studies checked, an unresolved V gene covers under half of the shortfall, and the cause of the remainder is unknown. The V and J calls and clone size come from that table; D and trimming were worked out from the DNA. For this sample there are approximately 250,000 clones; 75% to 90% appear just once. The ten largest clones capture 10% of the sample.

At one collaborating source in Seattle, patients were enrolled during active infection and were followed longitudinally through the course of disease. The collaborating institutions used their own protocols to collect whole blood in K2EDTA tubes. For TCRbeta analysis, collaborator samples were shipped as frozen whole blood, as isolated PBMCs, or as DNA extracted from either sample type. The full study reports these points: Clinical and demographic metadata were provided uncurated, with the amount varying by source and participant.

Measured from the cysteine to the phenylalanine, the CDR3 is 15 residues long. Of all the DNA, just the CDR3 is kept, 45 bases in frame from base 1. The germline V end is reduced by 7 bases and the J end by 13 bases; junction bases left unmatched: 14. Reading the germline V gene (reference sequence) gives CDR1 MNHNY and CDR2 SVGAGI. Sequences were obtained from peripheral blood. The chain couples TRBV6-6 to TRBJ1-6, with 9 middle bases fitting TRBD1. This receptor was identified in an older woman with COVID-19, enrolled during active disease. The DNA sequence reads TGTGCCAGCACCACGGGGAGGACAGGGGTCTCCCCCCTCCACTTT. It translates as CASTTGRTGVSPLHF.